Included here is one T cell receptor beta chain sequence, with context. Antigen specificity is unknown. Given a much more abundant clone one base away, this may be a read error. The CDR3 is 14 residues long. Trimming at V came to 2 bases and at J to 6 bases, leaving 5 bases not matched to a gene. Germline loops: CDR1 MNHEY, CDR2 SMNVEV (reference sequence). These data originate in a study of CD8 T cells in ankylosing spondylitis. General study findings and limits: Earlier reports found some motif variants in synovial fluid and blood in reactive arthritis. Disease-associated clonotypes exhibited CD8+ identity and were relatively infrequent in peripheral blood.

Preparation of TCR beta libraries was done by quantitative 5'-RACE with molecular barcodes. TCRdb processed the 5' RACE reads anew with MiXCR; each CDR3 protein has one entry. The profile shows roughly 230,000 distinct CDR3 sequences, 18% of them singletons. The chain employs TRBV27 and TRBJ2-7; 9 positions agree with TRBD1. Sequenced input: blood, either unsorted or a sorted T cell fraction (not recorded which). This sequence was found in a male donor with ankylosing spondylitis or in good health (not recorded which). This CDR3 is CASSLLGQGSEQYF. CDR3 nucleotides: TGTGCCAGCAGTTTACTGGGACAGGGCTCCGAGCAGTACTTC.